The 16 T cell receptor beta chains below were found in one sample sequenced in a study of control samples from healthy donors and cancer patients. TCRdb keeps only in-frame clones here, not all; method: immunoSEQ multiplex PCR. The sample has about 180,000 clones, around 90% seen once; the top ten hold about 1.4%. The material sequenced was blood. The receptor source for this set is a woman between 50 and 59 years old in good health.

The rearrangement uses TRBV7-2 and TRBJ2-7, with a possible D match to TRBD2 (6 bases). The CDR3 spans 15 residues. V lost 4 bases and J 6 bases, leaving 19 bases between the germline ends. Germline values: CDR1 SGHTA, CDR2 FQGNSA. CDR3 amino acids: CASSSSGLASGEQYF. The CDR3 DNA reads as TGTGCCAGCAGCTCCTCAGGTCTAGCGTCTGGCGAGCAGTACTTC.

V gene TRBV28 combines with J gene TRBJ1-2; no firm D call. CDR3 length equals 13 residues. V was clipped by 5 bases and J by 8 bases, with 15 bases between them. Germline-derived CDR1 and CDR2 are MDHEN and SYDVKM. CDR3 protein: CASSRNEIFGYTF. For the CDR3, the DNA is TGTGCCAGCAGTCGAAACGAGATCTTCGGCTACACCTTC.

The chain links TRBV27 to TRBJ1-2; D is perhaps TRBD1 (6 bases). Trimming left V 5 bases short and J 3 bases short, with 7 bases between. This CDR3 comprises 12 residues. The germline V gene has CDR1 MNHEY and CDR2 SMNVEV (reference sequence). In DNA, the CDR3 is TGTGCCAGCAGTAACAGGGACTATGGCTACACCTTC. It translates to CASSNRDYGYTF.

The rearrangement joins TRBV3-1 (or the pseudogene TRBV3-2) to TRBJ1-3; no clear D gene. This CDR3 comprises 15 residues. Trimming stripped 4 bases from V and 0 bases from J, with 10 bases between. Germline V lookup: CDR1 LGHDT, CDR2 YNNKEL (reference sequence). The CDR3, as DNA: TGTGCCAGCAGCCCTCGGGGATACTCTGGAAACACCATATATTTT. As protein: CASSPRGYSGNTIYF.

V is TRBV11-1 and J is TRBJ1-1; D ambiguous. Trimming removed 5 bases from V and 1 base from J, with 14 bases in between. The CDR3 is 15 residues long. Germline assignment: CDR1 SGHAT and CDR2 FQDESV (reference sequence). The DNA for the CDR3 is TGTGCCAGCAGCGCCCCCCCTCAGCGGAACACTGAAGCTTTCTTT. It codes for CASSAPPQRNTEAFF.

The chain joins TRBV19 to TRBJ1-1, with D possibly matching TRBD1 (5 bases). V lost 3 bases, J lost 0 bases, and 11 bases lay in between. Germline-derived CDR1 and CDR2 are LNHDA and SQIVND (reference sequence). The CDR3 extends over 15 amino acids. The CDR3 sequence: CASSIETAMNTEAFF. In DNA form, the CDR3 reads TGTGCCAGTAGTATCGAGACAGCTATGAACACTGAAGCTTTCTTT.

The chain recombines TRBV6-2 or TRBV6-3 with TRBJ1-5, with 8 bases matching TRBD1. The germline V gene has CDR1 MNHEY and CDR2 SVGEGT. The V gene end was trimmed by 4 bases and the J gene end by 5 bases; junction bases not matched to a gene: 10. The CDR3 runs 16 residues. This chain's CDR3 is CASSSWGTGEYQPQHF. The CDR3 nucleotides are TGTGCCAGCAGTTCATGGGGGACAGGAGAGTATCAGCCCCAGCATTTT.

The CDR3 DNA reads as TGTGCCAGCATGGGTCAAGGACAGTTCAATCAGCCCCAGCATTTT. Residues: CASMGQGQFNQPQHF. V gene TRBV6-5 combines with J gene TRBJ1-5, with a possible D match to TRBD1 (6 bases). The CDR3 totals 15 residues. CDR1 is MNHEY, CDR2 SVGAGI, per germline. The ends were cut back, 7 bases at V and 3 bases at J, with 16 bases in the middle.

This chain joins TRBV5-1 and TRBJ2-3; 7 positions agree with TRBD1. CDR3 length: 13 amino acids. The V segment lost 7 bases and the J segment 2 bases; nucleotides outside the gene matches: 4. Germline CDR1 reads SGHRS; CDR2 reads YFSETQ. The CDR3 region is CASGTVDTDTQYF. The DNA for the CDR3 is TGCGCCAGCGGGACAGTCGACACAGATACGCAGTATTTT.

The count of this clone is one. CDR3 DNA sequence: TGTGCCAGCAGCTTTCGGGGTAATTCACCCCTCCACTTT. As protein: CASSFRGNSPLHF. The chain joins TRBV11-2 to TRBJ1-6, with D hard to call. The CDR3 length is 13 residues. Trimming stripped 3 bases from V and 6 bases from J, with 6 bases between. Germline CDR1 is SGHAT and CDR2 is FQNNGV.

This clone has just a few counts. The gene calls are TRBV6-5 and TRBJ1-4; D unresolved. V lost 11 bases and J lost 5, with 15 bases in between. Germline assignment: CDR1 MNHEY and CDR2 SVGAGI. The CDR3 sequence is 13 residues long. The CDR3 is CAGQFSSNEKLFF. As DNA, the CDR3 is TGTGCCGGCCAATTCAGCTCGAATGAAAAACTGTTTTTT.

The chain carries TRBV19 and TRBJ1-1; the D is unclear. This CDR3 comprises 13 residues. Germline CDR1 LNHDA, CDR2 SQIVND (reference sequence). The ends were cut back, 1 base at V and 8 bases at J, with 11 bases in the middle. CDR3 amino acids: CASSIGPRLEAFF. As DNA, the CDR3 is TGTGCCAGTAGTATAGGACCCCGCCTCGAAGCTTTCTTT.

This clone was found once. V and J are TRBV24-1 and TRBJ2-6; D could derive from TRBD1 or TRBD2 (5 bases each). This CDR3 spans 17 amino acids. V gave up 5 bases and J gave up 0 bases, with 13 bases separating them. Germline V gives CDR1 KGHDR, CDR2 SFDVKD. CDR3 protein: CATSGDGAYSGANVLTF. CDR3 coding DNA: TGTGCCACCAGTGGGGACGGAGCGTACTCTGGGGCCAACGTCCTGACTTTC.

The chain employs TRBV4-1 and TRBJ1-5; possibly TRBD1 for D (5 bases). V gave up 1 base and J gave up 7 bases, with 14 bases separating them. The CDR3 is made up of 15 amino acids. The germline gives CDR1 MGHRA, CDR2 YSYEKL. DNA for the CDR3: TGCGCCAGCAGCCAAGTCGTGCGGGGGGGACAGCCCCAGCATTTT. It encodes CASSQVVRGGQPQHF.

This clone was seen more than once but under ten times. This sequence joins TRBV4-1 and TRBJ1-5, with TRBD1 matching 9 bases. From germline, CDR1 is MGHRA and CDR2 YSYEKL. The CDR3 covers 15 residues. Trimming cost V 4 bases and J 6 bases; bases outside gene matches: 7. For the CDR3, the DNA is TGCGCCAGCAGCCTAGCCGGACAGGGGACTCAGCCCCAGCATTTT. It specifies CASSLAGQGTQPQHF.

CDR3 sequence reads: CASSYDRENTGELFF. CDR3 bases: TGCGCCAGCAGCTATGACAGGGAAAACACCGGGGAGCTGTTTTTT. The chain joins TRBV4-1 to TRBJ2-2; TRBD1 agrees at 7 bases. CDR3 length equals 15 residues. Unmatched junction bases numbered 5, after V lost 5 bases and J lost 2 bases. The germline V gene has CDR1 MGHRA and CDR2 YSYEKL.